This is a list of T cell receptor beta chains from one sample in a study of vaccination effects on CD4 cells after COVID-19. Only in-frame clones appear in the TCRdb table, and some are missing; sequencing was by immunoSEQ multiplex PCR. Counted here are roughly 68,000 clones, 72% occurring once; the ten biggest clones make up approximately 24%. These receptors have no known antigen. The specimen comprised CD4+ T cells from PBMCs cultured without peptide, sampled before COVID-19 vaccination. The receptors come from a human donor who had a prior SARS-CoV-2 infection. CDR3s include the opening cysteine and the closing phenylalanine or tryptophan. Fields, in order: V gene, clone size, D gene, J gene, CDR3 protein, CDR3 DNA. D genes are given only for firm matches. Rows give clone size only sometimes, using once, few, many, or a class for an expanded clone.

V: TRBV5-4
size: .
D: TRBD2
J: TRBJ2-1
CDR3: CASSSGTSADNEQFF
DNA: TGTGCCAGCAGCTCCGGGACTAGCGCGGACAATGAGCAGTTCTTC

V: TRBV3-1/TRBV3-2
size: .
D: TRBD1
J: TRBJ1-2
CDR3: CASSLPGTGGGYTF
DNA: TGTGCCAGCAGCTTACCCGGGACAGGAGGTGGCTACACCTTC

V: TRBV2
size: few
D: TRBD1
J: TRBJ1-2
CDR3: CASSEDRDGGYTF
DNA: TGTGCCAGCAGTGAGGACAGGGATGGTGGCTACACCTTC

V: TRBV7-3
size: .
D: .
J: TRBJ2-5
CDR3: CASSNTHGGQETQYF
DNA: TGTGCCAGCAGCAATACGCACGGGGGCCAAGAGACCCAGTACTTC

V: TRBV9
size: few
D: .
J: TRBJ1-3
CDR3: CASSVRDGKSSGNTIYF
DNA: TGTGCCAGCAGCGTACGGGATGGGAAAAGCTCTGGAAACACCATATATTTT

V: TRBV9
size: .
D: TRBD1
J: TRBJ2-4
CDR3: CASSVEPQGDIQYF
DNA: TGTGCCAGCAGCGTAGAGCCGCAGGGGGACATTCAGTACTTC

V: TRBV6-4
size: once
D: TRBD1
J: TRBJ2-3
CDR3: CASRRDRNTDTQYF
DNA: TGTGCCAGCAGAAGGGACAGGAACACAGATACGCAGTATTTT

V: TRBV11-2
size: .
D: .
J: TRBJ2-3
CDR3: CASGSGDTQYF
DNA: TGTGCCAGCGGAAGCGGGGATACGCAGTATTTT

V: TRBV9
size: .
D: .
J: TRBJ2-2
CDR3: CASTSRTNTGELFF
DNA: TGTGCCAGCACAAGCAGAACGAACACCGGGGAGCTGTTTTTT

V: TRBV28
size: .
D: .
J: TRBJ1-2
CDR3: CASSFRGRYGYTF
DNA: TGTGCCAGCAGTTTCCGGGGGCGTTATGGCTACACCTTC

V: TRBV9
size: .
D: .
J: TRBJ2-3
CDR3: CASSVDREMSGTQYF
DNA: TGTGCCAGCAGCGTAGACAGGGAAATGTCGGGTACGCAGTATTTT

V: TRBV5-1
size: .
D: TRBD1
J: TRBJ1-2
CDR3: CASSSQGGYGYTF
DNA: TGCGCCAGCAGCTCGCAGGGGGGCTATGGCTACACCTTC

V: TRBV30
size: .
D: .
J: TRBJ1-1
CDR3: CAWSTGVGTEAFF
DNA: TGTGCCTGGAGTACGGGGGTAGGCACTGAAGCTTTCTTT

V: TRBV29-1
size: once
D: .
J: TRBJ2-5
CDR3: CSVAEGAETQYF
DNA: TGCAGCGTTGCTGAGGGCGCGGAGACCCAGTACTTC

V: TRBV25-1
size: .
D: .
J: TRBJ2-1
CDR3: CASSEYGEFNEQFF
DNA: TGTGCCAGCAGTGAATACGGGGAGTTCAATGAGCAGTTCTTC

V: TRBV10-3
size: once
D: .
J: TRBJ1-2
CDR3: CAIRGNYGYTF
DNA: TGTGCCATCAGGGGTAACTATGGCTACACCTTC

V: TRBV5-6
size: few
D: .
J: TRBJ2-7
CDR3: CASSLGASYEQYF
DNA: TGTGCCAGCAGCTTGGGGGCTAGCTACGAGCAGTACTTC

V: TRBV5-4
size: few
D: .
J: TRBJ1-1
CDR3: CASSLASQNTEAFF
DNA: TGTGCCAGCAGCTTGGCGTCACAGAACACTGAAGCTTTCTTT

V: TRBV7-2
size: .
D: TRBD2
J: TRBJ2-7
CDR3: CASSLGRWAAGGSSYEQYF
DNA: TGTGCCAGCAGCTTAGGACGGTGGGCAGCGGGAGGTAGCTCCTACGAGCAGTACTTC

V: TRBV2
size: .
D: .
J: TRBJ2-1
CDR3: CASSTGYNEQFF
DNA: TGTGCCAGCAGCACCGGGTACAATGAGCAGTTCTTC

V: TRBV29-1
size: large
D: .
J: TRBJ1-2
CDR3: CSVLRDYGYTF
DNA: TGCAGCGTTCTGAGGGACTATGGCTACACCTTC

V: TRBV5-5
size: .
D: .
J: TRBJ2-7
CDR3: CASSLAGGNSYEQYF
DNA: TGTGCCAGCAGCTTGGCTGGGGGAAACTCCTACGAGCAGTACTTC

V: TRBV4-2
size: .
D: TRBD2
J: TRBJ2-5
CDR3: CASSGGDRGDRETQYF
DNA: TGTGCCAGCAGCGGGGGGGATCGGGGCGATAGAGAGACCCAGTACTTC

V: TRBV3-1/TRBV3-2
size: .
D: .
J: TRBJ1-4
CDR3: CASSQEQATNEKLFF
DNA: TGTGCCAGCAGCCAAGAACAGGCAACTAATGAAAAACTGTTTTTT

V: TRBV12-3/TRBV12-4
size: once
D: .
J: TRBJ1-2
CDR3: CASSPGTVYGYTF
DNA: TGTGCCAGCAGCCCCGGGACGGTCTATGGCTACACCTTC

V: TRBV6-5
size: .
D: .
J: TRBJ1-5
CDR3: CASRLGAGNQPQHF
DNA: TGTGCCAGCAGGCTGGGGGCAGGCAATCAGCCCCAGCATTTT

V: TRBV6-5
size: .
D: TRBD1
J: TRBJ2-7
CDR3: CASRGDSDYEQYF
DNA: TGTGCCAGCAGGGGGGACAGCGACTACGAGCAGTACTTC

V: TRBV5-1
size: .
D: TRBD2
J: TRBJ2-7
CDR3: CASSFGTSEYEQYF
DNA: TGCGCCAGCAGCTTTGGGACTAGCGAATACGAGCAGTACTTC

V: TRBV6-5
size: many
D: TRBD1
J: TRBJ1-2
CDR3: CASSWTGGAYGYTF
DNA: TGTGCCAGCAGTTGGACAGGGGGCGCCTATGGCTACACCTTC

V: TRBV2
size: .
D: TRBD1
J: TRBJ2-7
CDR3: CASSEEGTGVGYEQYF
DNA: TGTGCCAGCAGTGAAGAGGGGACAGGGGTAGGTTACGAGCAGTACTTC

V: TRBV6-5
size: .
D: .
J: TRBJ1-4
CDR3: CASSYSSANEKLFF
DNA: TGTGCCAGCAGTTACTCGTCAGCTAATGAAAAACTGTTTTTT

V: TRBV2
size: few
D: TRBD1
J: TRBJ1-2
CDR3: CASSAEGASPTYGYTF
DNA: TGTGCCAGCAGTGCCGAGGGGGCTTCTCCTACTTATGGCTACACCTTC

V: TRBV11-3
size: .
D: .
J: TRBJ1-2
CDR3: CASSGRGVGYGYTF
DNA: TGTGCCAGCAGCGGGAGAGGGGTTGGCTATGGCTACACCTTC